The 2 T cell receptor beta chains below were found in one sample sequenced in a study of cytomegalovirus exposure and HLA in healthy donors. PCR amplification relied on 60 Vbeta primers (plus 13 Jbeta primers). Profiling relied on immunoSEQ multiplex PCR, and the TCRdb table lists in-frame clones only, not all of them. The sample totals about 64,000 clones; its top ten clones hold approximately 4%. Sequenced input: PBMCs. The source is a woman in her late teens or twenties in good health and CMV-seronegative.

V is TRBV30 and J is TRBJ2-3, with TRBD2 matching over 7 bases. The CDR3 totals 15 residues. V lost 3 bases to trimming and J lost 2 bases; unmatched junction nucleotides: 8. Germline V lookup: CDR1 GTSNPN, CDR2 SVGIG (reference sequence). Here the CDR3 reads CAWRWGGRVTDTQYF. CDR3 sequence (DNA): TGTGCCTGGAGGTGGGGGGGTCGGGTCACAGATACGCAGTATTTT.

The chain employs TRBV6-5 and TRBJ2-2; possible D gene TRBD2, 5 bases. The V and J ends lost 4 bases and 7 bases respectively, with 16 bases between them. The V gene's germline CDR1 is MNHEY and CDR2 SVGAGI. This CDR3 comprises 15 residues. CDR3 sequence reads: CASSSFGGSHGELFF. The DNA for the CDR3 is TGTGCCAGCAGTTCCTTCGGTGGGAGCCACGGGGAGCTGTTTTTT.